The present T cell receptor beta chain was sequenced within a study of beta chain features in type 1 diabetes. With respect to this clone: Its specificity is unknown.

In all sorted populations, purity surpassed 95%. The sequenced template was cDNA made from the entire isolated RNA. There were 3 million to 4 million reads on average in the naive, central memory and regulatory T cell samples. The repertoire was sequenced with immunoSEQ multiplex PCR; TCRdb's copy has only in-frame clones and lacks some. The repertoire holds hundreds of thousands of clones, roughly 15% seen once, with more than 0.08% in the top ten. Notes on the study in general: cDNA sequencing could over-represent cells with high TCR expression.

V was shortened by 2 bases and J by 3 bases, with 11 bases between the two germline ends. The germline CDR1 and CDR2 sequences are MNHEY and SMNVEV (reference sequence). The CDR3 covers 15 residues. The sequence was obtained from a man between 18 and 29 years old in good health. The sample was naive CD4+ T cells from blood. The chain uses TRBV27 and TRBJ2-1, with D perhaps TRBD2 (7 bases). The CDR3 DNA sequence: TGTGCCAGCAGTTTAGCGGGGGCCAACTACAATGAGCAGTTCTTC. Its protein is CASSLAGANYNEQFF.